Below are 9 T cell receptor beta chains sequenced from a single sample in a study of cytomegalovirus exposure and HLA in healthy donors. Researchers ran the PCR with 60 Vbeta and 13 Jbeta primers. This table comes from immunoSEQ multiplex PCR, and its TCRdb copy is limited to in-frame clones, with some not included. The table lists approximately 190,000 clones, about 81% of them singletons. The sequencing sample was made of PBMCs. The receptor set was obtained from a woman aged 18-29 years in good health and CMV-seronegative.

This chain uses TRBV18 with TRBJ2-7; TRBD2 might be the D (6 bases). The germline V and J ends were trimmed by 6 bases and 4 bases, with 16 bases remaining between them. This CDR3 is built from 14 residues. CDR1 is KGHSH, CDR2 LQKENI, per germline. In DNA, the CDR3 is TGTGCCAGCTCGGGGGGTTCGGCGGGGTACGAGCAGTACTTC. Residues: CASSGGSAGYEQYF.

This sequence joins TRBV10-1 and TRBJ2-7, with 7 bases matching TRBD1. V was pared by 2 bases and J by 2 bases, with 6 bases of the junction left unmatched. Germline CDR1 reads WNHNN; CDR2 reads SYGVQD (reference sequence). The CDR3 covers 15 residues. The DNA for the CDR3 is TGCGCCAGCAGTGAGCCGGAGACAGGGCCCTACGAGCAGTACTTC. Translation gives CASSEPETGPYEQYF.

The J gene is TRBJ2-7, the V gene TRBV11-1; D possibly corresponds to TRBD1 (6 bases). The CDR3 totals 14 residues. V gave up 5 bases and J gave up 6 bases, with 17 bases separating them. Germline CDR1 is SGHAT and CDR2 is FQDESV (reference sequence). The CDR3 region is CASSQTTGPREQYF. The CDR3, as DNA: TGTGCCAGCAGCCAAACGACAGGTCCGCGCGAGCAGTACTTC.

This chain's CDR3 is CASSPDREGTGYTF. The CDR3 region has the DNA TGTGCCAGTAGTCCTGACAGGGAAGGGACTGGCTACACCTTC. The chain has TRBV19 and TRBJ1-2; TRBD1 matches 7 bases. The CDR3 is 14 residues long. The junction had 10 bases not matched to a gene; V was cut back by 5 bases and J by 7 bases. CDR1 LNHDA and CDR2 SQIVND come from the germline V gene (reference sequence).

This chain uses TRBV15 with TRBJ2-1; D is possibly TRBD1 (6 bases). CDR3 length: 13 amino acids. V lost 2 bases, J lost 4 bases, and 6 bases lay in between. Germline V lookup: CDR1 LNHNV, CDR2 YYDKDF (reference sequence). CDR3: CATSRQGYNEQFF. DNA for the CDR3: TGTGCCACCAGCAGACAGGGGTACAATGAGCAGTTCTTC. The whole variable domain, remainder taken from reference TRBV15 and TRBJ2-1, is DAMVIQNPRYQVTQFGKPVTLSCSQTLNHNVMYWYQQKSSQAPKLLFHYYDKDFNNEADTPDNFQSRRPNTSFCFLDIRSPGLGDTAMYLCATSRQGYNEQFFGPGTRLTVL.

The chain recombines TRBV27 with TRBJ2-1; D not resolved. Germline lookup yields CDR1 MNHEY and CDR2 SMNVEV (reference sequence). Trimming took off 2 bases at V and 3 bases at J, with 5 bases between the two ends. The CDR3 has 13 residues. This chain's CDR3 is CASSLTGYNEQFF. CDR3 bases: TGTGCCAGCAGTTTAACCGGCTACAATGAGCAGTTCTTC.

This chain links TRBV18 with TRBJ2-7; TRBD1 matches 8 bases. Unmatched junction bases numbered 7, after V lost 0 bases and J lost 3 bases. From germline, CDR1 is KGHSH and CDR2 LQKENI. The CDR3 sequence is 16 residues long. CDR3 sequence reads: CASSPPGTGIIYEQYF. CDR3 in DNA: TGTGCCAGCTCACCACCCGGGACAGGCATAATCTACGAGCAGTACTTC. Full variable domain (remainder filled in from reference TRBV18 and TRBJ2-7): NAGVMQNPRHLVRRRGQEARLRCSPMKGHSHVYWYRQLPEEGLKFMVYLQKENIIDESGMPKERFSAEFPKEGPSILRIQQVVRGDSAAYFCASSPPGTGIIYEQYFGPGTRLTVT.

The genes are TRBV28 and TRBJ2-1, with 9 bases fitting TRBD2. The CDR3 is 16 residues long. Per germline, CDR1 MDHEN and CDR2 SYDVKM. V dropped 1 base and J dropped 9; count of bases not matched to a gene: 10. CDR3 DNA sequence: TGTGCCAGCAGTTTATTACTTAGCGGGAGTAAAGGTGAGCAGTTCTTC. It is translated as CASSLLLSGSKGEQFF.

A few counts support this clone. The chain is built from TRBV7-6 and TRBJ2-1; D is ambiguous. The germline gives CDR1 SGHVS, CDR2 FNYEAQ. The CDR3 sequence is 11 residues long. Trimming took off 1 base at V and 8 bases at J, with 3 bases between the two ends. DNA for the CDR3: TGTGCCAGCAGCTTAGGGCATGAGCAGTTCTTC. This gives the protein CASSLGHEQFF.